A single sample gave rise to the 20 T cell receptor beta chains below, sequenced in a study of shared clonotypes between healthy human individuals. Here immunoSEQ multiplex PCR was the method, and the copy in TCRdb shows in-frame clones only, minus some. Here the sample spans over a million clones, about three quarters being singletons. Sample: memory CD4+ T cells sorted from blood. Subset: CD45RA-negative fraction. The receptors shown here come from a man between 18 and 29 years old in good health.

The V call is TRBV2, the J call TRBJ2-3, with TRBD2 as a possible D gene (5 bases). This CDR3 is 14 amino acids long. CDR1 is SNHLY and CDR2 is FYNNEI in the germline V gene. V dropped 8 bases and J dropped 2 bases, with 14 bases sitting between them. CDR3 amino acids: CASAAGKITDTQYF. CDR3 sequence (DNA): TGTGCCAGCGCAGCCGGGAAGATCACAGATACGCAGTATTTT.

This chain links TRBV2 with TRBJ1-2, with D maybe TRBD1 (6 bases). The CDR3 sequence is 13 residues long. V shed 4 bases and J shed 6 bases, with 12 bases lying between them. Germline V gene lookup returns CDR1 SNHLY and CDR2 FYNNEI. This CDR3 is CASSGIGGNGYTF. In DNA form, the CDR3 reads TGTGCCAGCAGTGGGATAGGGGGGAATGGCTACACCTTC.

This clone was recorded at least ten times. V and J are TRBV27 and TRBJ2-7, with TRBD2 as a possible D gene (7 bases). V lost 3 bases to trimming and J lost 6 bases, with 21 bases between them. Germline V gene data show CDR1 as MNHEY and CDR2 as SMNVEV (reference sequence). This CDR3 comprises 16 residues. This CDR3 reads CASSFLVGGGPGEQYF. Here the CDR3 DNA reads TGTGCCAGCAGTTTTCTCGTAGGGGGAGGGCCCGGCGAGCAGTACTTC.

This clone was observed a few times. CDR3 sequence (DNA): TGTGCCAGCAGCACCAGAACCGGGACAGGGGACACAGATACGCAGTATTTT. Residues: CASSTRTGTGDTDTQYF. V usage is TRBV11-1 and J usage is TRBJ2-3; 10 nucleotides align to TRBD1. V lost 5 bases, J lost 2 bases, and 10 bases stayed unmatched. Germline V gene lookup returns CDR1 SGHAT and CDR2 FQDESV (reference sequence). The CDR3 runs to 17 residues.

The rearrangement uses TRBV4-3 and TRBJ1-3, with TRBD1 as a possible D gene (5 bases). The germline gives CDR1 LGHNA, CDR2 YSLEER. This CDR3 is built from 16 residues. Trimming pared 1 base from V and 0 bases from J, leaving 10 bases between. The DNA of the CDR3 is TGCGCCAGCAGCCAAGGGGCTGGGGGCTCTGGAAACACCATATATTTT. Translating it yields CASSQGAGGSGNTIYF.

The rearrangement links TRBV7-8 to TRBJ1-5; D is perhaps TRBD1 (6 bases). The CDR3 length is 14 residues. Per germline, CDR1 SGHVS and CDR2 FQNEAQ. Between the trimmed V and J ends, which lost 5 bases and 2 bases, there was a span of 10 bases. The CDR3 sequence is CASSEAGGNQPQHF. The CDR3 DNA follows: TGTGCCAGCAGCGAAGCAGGGGGCAATCAGCCCCAGCATTTT.

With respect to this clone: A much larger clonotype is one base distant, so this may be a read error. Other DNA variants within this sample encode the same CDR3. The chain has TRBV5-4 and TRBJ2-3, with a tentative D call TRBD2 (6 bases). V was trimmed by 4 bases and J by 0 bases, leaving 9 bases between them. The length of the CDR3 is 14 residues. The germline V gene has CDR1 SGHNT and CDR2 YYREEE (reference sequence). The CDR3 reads CASSAGLSTDTQYF. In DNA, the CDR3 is TGTGCCAGCAGCGCGGGACTGAGCACAGATACGCAGTATTTT.

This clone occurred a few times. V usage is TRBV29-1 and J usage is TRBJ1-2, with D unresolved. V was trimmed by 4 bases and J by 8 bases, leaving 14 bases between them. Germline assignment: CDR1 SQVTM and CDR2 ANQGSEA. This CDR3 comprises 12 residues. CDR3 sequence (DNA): TGCAGCGTTGGAGAACCGATCGGGGGCTACACCTTC. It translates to CSVGEPIGGYTF.

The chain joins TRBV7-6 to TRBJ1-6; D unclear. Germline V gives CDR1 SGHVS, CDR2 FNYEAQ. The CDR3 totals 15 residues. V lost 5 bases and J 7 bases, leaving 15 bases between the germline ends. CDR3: CASSPGETGNSPLHF. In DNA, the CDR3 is TGTGCCAGCAGCCCGGGAGAGACCGGGAATTCACCCCTCCACTTT. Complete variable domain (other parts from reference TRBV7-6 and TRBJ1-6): GAGVSQSPRYKVTKRGQDVALRCDPISGHVSLYWYRQALGQGPEFLTYFNYEAQQDKSGLPNDRFSAERPEGSISTLTIQRTEQRDSAMYRCASSPGETGNSPLHFGNGTRLTVT.

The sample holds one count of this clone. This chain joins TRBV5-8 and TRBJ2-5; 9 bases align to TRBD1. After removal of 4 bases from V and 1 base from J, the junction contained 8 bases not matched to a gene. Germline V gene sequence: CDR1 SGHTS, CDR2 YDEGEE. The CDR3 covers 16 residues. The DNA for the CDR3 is TGTGCCAGCAGCAGGTCACAGGGGGCAGCCCAAGAGACCCAGTACTTC. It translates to CASSRSQGAAQETQYF.

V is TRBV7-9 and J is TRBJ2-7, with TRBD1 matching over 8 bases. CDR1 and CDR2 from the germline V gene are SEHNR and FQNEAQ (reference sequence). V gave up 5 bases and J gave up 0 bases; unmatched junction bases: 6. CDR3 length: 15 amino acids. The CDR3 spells CASSQIDRGSYEQYF. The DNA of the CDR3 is TGTGCCAGCAGCCAGATCGACAGGGGCTCCTACGAGCAGTACTTC. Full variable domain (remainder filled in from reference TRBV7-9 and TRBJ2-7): DTGVSQNPRHKITKRGQNVTFRCDPISEHNRLYWYRQTLGQGPEFLTYFQNEAQLEKSRLLSDRFSAERPKGSFSTLEIQRTEQGDSAMYLCASSQIDRGSYEQYFGPGTRLTVT.

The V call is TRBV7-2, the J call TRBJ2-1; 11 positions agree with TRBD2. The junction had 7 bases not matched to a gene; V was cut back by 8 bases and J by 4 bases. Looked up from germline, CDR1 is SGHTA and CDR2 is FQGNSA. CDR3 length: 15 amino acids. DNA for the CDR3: TGTGCCAGCCCCTGGAGGACTAGCGGGTACAATGAGCAGTTCTTC. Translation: CASPWRTSGYNEQFF.

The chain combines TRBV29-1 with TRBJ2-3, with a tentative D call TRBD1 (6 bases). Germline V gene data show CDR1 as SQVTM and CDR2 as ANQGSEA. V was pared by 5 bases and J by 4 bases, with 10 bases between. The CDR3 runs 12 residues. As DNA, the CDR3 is TGCAGCGTTTCGGACAGTGCAGATACGCAGTATTTT. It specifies CSVSDSADTQYF.

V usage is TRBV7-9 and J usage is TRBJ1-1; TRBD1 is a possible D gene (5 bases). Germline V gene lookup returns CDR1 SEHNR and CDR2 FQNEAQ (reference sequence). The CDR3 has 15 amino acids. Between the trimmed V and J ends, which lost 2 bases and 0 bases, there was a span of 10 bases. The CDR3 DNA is TGTGCCAGCAGCTTAAGTGCAGGGTTGAACACTGAAGCTTTCTTT. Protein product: CASSLSAGLNTEAFF.

For the CDR3, the DNA is TGTGCCAGCAGTTACTCGATTCGACAGGGGGGTGAAAAACTGTTTTTT. It encodes CASSYSIRQGGEKLFF. The chain has TRBV6-6 and TRBJ1-4, with 9 bases fitting TRBD1. This CDR3 has 16 residues. CDR1 MNHNY and CDR2 SVGAGI come from the germline V gene (reference sequence). V dropped 0 bases and J dropped 7; count of bases not matched to a gene: 6.

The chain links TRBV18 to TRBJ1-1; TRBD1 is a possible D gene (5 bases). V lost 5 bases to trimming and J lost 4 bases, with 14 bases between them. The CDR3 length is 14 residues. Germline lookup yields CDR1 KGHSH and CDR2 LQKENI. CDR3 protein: CASSVGVKSTEAFF. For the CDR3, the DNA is TGTGCCAGCTCAGTGGGGGTGAAAAGCACTGAAGCTTTCTTT.

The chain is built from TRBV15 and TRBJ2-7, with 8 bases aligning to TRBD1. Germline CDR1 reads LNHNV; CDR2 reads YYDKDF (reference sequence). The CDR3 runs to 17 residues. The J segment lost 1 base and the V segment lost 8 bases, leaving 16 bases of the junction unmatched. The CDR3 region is CATSQNTPRQGSYEQYF. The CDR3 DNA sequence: TGTGCCACCTCACAGAATACCCCGCGACAGGGGTCCTACGAGCAGTACTTC.

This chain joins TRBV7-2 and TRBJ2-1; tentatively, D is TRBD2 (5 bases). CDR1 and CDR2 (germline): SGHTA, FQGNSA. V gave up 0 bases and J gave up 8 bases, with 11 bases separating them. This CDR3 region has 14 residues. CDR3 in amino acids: CASSLALASDEQFF. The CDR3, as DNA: TGTGCCAGCAGCTTAGCCCTAGCCTCAGATGAGCAGTTCTTC.

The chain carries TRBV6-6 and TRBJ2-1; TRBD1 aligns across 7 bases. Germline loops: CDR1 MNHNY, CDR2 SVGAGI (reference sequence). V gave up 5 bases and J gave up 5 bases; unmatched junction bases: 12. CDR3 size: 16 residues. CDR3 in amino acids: CASSQQGLGGHNEQFF. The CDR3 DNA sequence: TGTGCCAGCAGTCAACAGGGGCTGGGTGGGCACAATGAGCAGTTCTTC.

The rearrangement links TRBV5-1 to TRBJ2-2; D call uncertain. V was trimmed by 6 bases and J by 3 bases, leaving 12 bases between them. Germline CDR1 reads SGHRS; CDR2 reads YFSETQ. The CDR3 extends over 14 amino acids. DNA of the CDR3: TGCGCCAGCACCCGTCTTGGGGACACCGGGGAGCTGTTTTTT. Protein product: CASTRLGDTGELFF.